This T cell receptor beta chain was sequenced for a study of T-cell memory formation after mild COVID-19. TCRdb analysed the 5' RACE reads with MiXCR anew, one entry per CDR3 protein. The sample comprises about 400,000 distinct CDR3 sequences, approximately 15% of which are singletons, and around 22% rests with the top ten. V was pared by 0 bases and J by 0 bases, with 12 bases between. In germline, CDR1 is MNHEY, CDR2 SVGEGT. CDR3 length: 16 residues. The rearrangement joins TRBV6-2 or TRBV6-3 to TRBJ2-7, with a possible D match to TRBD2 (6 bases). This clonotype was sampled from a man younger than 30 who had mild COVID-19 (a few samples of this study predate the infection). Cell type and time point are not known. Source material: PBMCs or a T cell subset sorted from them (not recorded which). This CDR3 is CASSYSGEATSYEQYV. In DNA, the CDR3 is TGTGCCAGCAGTTACTCGGGGGAGGCTACCTCCTACGAGCAGTACGTC.